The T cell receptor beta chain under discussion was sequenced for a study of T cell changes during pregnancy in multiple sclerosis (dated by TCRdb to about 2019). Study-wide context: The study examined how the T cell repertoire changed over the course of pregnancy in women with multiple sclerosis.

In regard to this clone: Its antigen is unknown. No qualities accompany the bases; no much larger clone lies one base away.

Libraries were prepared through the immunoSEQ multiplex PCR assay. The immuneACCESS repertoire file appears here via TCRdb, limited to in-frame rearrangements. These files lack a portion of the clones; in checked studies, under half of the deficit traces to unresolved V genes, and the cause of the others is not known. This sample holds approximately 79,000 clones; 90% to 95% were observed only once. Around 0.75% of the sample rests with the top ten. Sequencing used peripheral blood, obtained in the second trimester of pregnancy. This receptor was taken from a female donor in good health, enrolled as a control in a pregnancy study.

The DNA sequence follows: TGTGCCAGCAGTGTGTGGTCGCGACAGGGCGGCGACACCATATATTTT. This gives the protein CASSVWSRQGGDTIYF. The V and J genes are TRBV6-1 and TRBJ1-3; TRBD1 agrees with 7 junctional bases. Looking up the germline V gene yields CDR1 MNHNS and CDR2 SASEGT. From V the trimming removes 4 bases and from J it removes 8 bases, while the gene matches leave 14 bases of the junction unaccounted for. The CDR3 starts with the cysteine, ends with the phenylalanine, and has 16 residues. Only CDR3 DNA is held: 48 bases, read in frame from base 1.